This T cell receptor (beta chain) was captured in a study of T cells in Graves' hyperthyroidism and ophthalmopathy. Ten or more counts support this clonotype. Trimming took 4 bases from V and 5 from J, leaving 9 bases between them. CDR3 length: 12 residues. CDR1 is LGHDT, CDR2 YNNKEL, per germline (reference sequence). From RNA transcripts, TCR beta CDR3 regions were amplified. First-round RT-PCR of the TCR CDR3 relied on the HTBI primer set. TCRdb reanalysed the multiplex PCR reads using MiXCR and keeps one entry per CDR3 protein. The sample includes about 380,000 distinct CDR3 sequences, 13% of them seen just once.

The V and J genes are TRBV3-1 and TRBJ2-7; D may be TRBD2 (5 bases). Sequenced material: blood. This receptor was identified in a man aged 30-40 years with Graves' hyperthyroidism that later progressed to Graves' ophthalmopathy. CDR3 region: CASSLGVNEQYF. CDR3 in DNA: TGTGCCAGCAGCCTCGGGGTCAACGAGCAGTACTTC.